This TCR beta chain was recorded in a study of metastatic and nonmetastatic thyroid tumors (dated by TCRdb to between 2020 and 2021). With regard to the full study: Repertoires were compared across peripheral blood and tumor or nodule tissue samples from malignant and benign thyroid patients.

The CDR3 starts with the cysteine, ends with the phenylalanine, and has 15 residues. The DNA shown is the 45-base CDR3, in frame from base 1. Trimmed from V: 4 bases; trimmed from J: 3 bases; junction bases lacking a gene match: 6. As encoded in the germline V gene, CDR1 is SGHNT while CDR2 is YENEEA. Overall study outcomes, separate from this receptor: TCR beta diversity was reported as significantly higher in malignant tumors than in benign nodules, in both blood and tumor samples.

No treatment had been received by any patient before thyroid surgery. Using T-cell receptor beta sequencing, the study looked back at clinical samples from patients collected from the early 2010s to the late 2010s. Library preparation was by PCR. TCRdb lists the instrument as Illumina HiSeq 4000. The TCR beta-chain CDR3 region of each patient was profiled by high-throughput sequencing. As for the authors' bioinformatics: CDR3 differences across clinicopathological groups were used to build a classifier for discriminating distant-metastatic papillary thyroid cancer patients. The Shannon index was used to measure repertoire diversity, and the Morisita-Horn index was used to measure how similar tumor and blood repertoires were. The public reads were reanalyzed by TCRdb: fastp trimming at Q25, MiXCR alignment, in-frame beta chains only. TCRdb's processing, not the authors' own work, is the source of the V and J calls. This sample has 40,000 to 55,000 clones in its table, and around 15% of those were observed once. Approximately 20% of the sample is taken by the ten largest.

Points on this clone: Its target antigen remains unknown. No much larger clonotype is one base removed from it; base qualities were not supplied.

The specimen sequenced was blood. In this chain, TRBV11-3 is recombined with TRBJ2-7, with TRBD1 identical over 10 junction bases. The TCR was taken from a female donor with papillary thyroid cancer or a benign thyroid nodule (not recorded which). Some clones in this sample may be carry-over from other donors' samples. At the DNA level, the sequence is TGTGCCAGCAGCTCTCCCGGACAGGGGGGCTACGAGCAGTACTTC. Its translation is CASSSPGQGGYEQYF.